These T cell receptor beta chains were read from a single sample in a study of blood T cell repertoires in COVID-19. TCRdb's table, derived via immunoSEQ multiplex PCR, lists solely in-frame clones and lacks some. Among more than 80,000 clones listed, around four fifths were seen once. The sequenced material came from peripheral blood. The receptors originated from a human donor in a cohort sampled during active COVID-19. The CDR3 runs from the conserved cysteine through the conserved F or W. D genes are given only for firm matches. Rows give clone size only sometimes, using once, few, many, or a class for an expanded clone.

V,size,D,J,DNA,CDR3
TRBV7-9,few,-,TRBJ2-3,TGTGCCAGCAGCTTAGATGCGGATACGCAGTATTTT,CASSLDADTQYF
TRBV5-1,few,-,TRBJ1-2,TGCGCCAGCAGCTTGGGACAGGCCAGCTATGGCTACACCTTC,CASSLGQASYGYTF
TRBV19,-,TRBD1,TRBJ1-4,TGTGCCAGTAGTTCCGGTGACAGGGGGGCTGAAAAACTGTTTTTT,CASSSGDRGAEKLFF
TRBV11-2,-,TRBD2,TRBJ2-1,TGTGCCAGCAGCTTCCTAACGCCAGAGCGGGGGGTCGGAAATGAGCAGTTCTTC,CASSFLTPERGVGNEQFF
TRBV3-1/TRBV3-2,-,-,TRBJ1-4,TGTGCCAGCAGCCTCTCTTCCTTGCGGCCAACTAATGAAAAACTGTTTTTT,CASSLSSLRPTNEKLFF
TRBV5-1,-,-,TRBJ2-6,TGCGCCAGCAGCGAGGATCCTGGGGCCAACGTCCTGACTTTC,CASSEDPGANVLTF
TRBV10-1,-,-,TRBJ2-1,TGCGCCAGTTCAGGGAACAATGAGCAGTTCTTC,CASSGNNEQFF
TRBV5-1,-,TRBD2,TRBJ2-3,TGCGCCAGCAGCTTGGCTGGTGTGGCGGGGGGGACAGATACGCAGTATTTT,CASSLAGVAGGTDTQYF
TRBV6-6,-,-,TRBJ2-7,TGTGCCAGCAGTTACCTTTGGACAGATAGCTACGAGCAGTACTTC,CASSYLWTDSYEQYF
TRBV10-3,-,-,TRBJ2-3,TGTGCCATCAGTGGGGAAGGGGGCACAGATACGCAGTATTTT,CAISGEGGTDTQYF
TRBV5-1,-,-,TRBJ2-5,TGCGCCAGCAGCTCGGCAGACTCCCAAGAGACCCAGTACTTC,CASSSADSQETQYF
TRBV13,-,-,TRBJ2-1,TGTGCCAGCAGCTTAGAATTCGGGGTCCCCAATGAGCAGTTCTTC,CASSLEFGVPNEQFF
TRBV14,-,-,TRBJ2-1,TGTGCCAGCAGCCAAGATTATCCCCAGGCCTACAATGAGCAGTTCTTC,CASSQDYPQAYNEQFF
TRBV2,-,TRBD1,TRBJ2-1,TGTGCCAGCATCCTCAGGGGGAACAACGATGAGCAGTTCTTC,CASILRGNNDEQFF
TRBV20-1,-,-,TRBJ1-2,TGCAGTGCTAGTCTAGGCAGCCTAATCTATGGCTACACCTTC,CSASLGSLIYGYTF
TRBV27,once,TRBD1,TRBJ1-6,TGTGCCAGCAGTTGGACAGGGATGGCACCCCTCCACTTT,CASSWTGMAPLHF
TRBV19,-,TRBD2,TRBJ2-7,TGTGCCAGTAGTCCGGGGACTAGTGTCTACGAGCAGTACTTC,CASSPGTSVYEQYF
TRBV30,-,-,TRBJ1-3,TGTGCCTGGACCCCCGGGGGGGGAAACACCATATATTTT,CAWTPGGGNTIYF
TRBV5-5,-,-,TRBJ2-5,TGTGCCAGCAGCTTGGAGCCAGGGCCGGAGACCCAGTACTTC,CASSLEPGPETQYF
TRBV5-4,few,-,TRBJ2-1,TGTGCCAGCAGCTTGGCCGCGACTAGTATTAATGAGCAGTTCTTC,CASSLAATSINEQFF
TRBV11-2,-,TRBD2,TRBJ2-1,TGTGCCAGCAGCTTAGAGGCGCCACTAGCGGCGGGCAATTACAATGAGCAGTTCTTC,CASSLEAPLAAGNYNEQFF
TRBV6-6,many,-,TRBJ1-3,TGTGCCAGCAGTGACCCAGGGGTATCTGGAAACACCATATATTTT,CASSDPGVSGNTIYF
TRBV5-1,-,TRBD2,TRBJ2-1,TGCGCCAGCAGCTCGGGACTAGCGGGGGACAATGAGCAGTTCTTC,CASSSGLAGDNEQFF
TRBV28,-,TRBD1,TRBJ1-6,TGTGCCAGCAGGCCTCGACAGGGAGTCTGGAATTCACCCCTCCACTTT,CASRPRQGVWNSPLHF
TRBV6-1,-,-,TRBJ2-7,TGTGCCAGCAGTGAGGTAAAGGGGTCCTACGAGCAGTACTTC,CASSEVKGSYEQYF
TRBV19,-,TRBD2,TRBJ2-1,TGTGCCAGTAGTATATCCTTTAGCGGGAGTGGGCAGTTCTTC,CASSISFSGSGQFF
TRBV5-8,once,TRBD2,TRBJ2-7,TGTGCCAGCAGAAAAACTAGCGGGAGAGGTGAGCAGTACTTC,CASRKTSGRGEQYF
TRBV18,-,TRBD2,TRBJ2-2,TGTGCCAGCTCACCATTAAGCGGGAGCACCGGGGAGCTGTTTTTT,CASSPLSGSTGELFF
TRBV28,once,-,TRBJ1-4,TGTGCCAGCAGTACCCCAGGTGAAAAACTGTTTTTT,CASSTPGEKLFF
TRBV2,-,-,TRBJ1-1,TGTGCCAGCAGTCCCAGGGCCTGGAACACTGAAGCTTTCTTT,CASSPRAWNTEAFF
TRBV19,once,TRBD2,TRBJ2-1,TGTGCCAGTAGTCCGCCGCCCGGGGGGGAGGCCTACAATGAGCAGTTCTTC,CASSPPPGGEAYNEQFF
TRBV3-1/TRBV3-2,many,TRBD2,TRBJ2-1,TGTGCCAGCAGCCAAGCGAGCGGGGGGTCCAATGAGCAGTTCTTC,CASSQASGGSNEQFF
TRBV15,once,TRBD2,TRBJ2-5,TGTGCCACCAGCAGAGATCCCGGACTAGCGAGGGAGACCCAGTACTTC,CATSRDPGLARETQYF
TRBV10-3,few,-,TRBJ1-2,TGTGCCGCAGGACAGTTTGAAAGGTATGGCTACACCTTC,CAAGQFERYGYTF
TRBV7-3,-,-,TRBJ1-1,TGTGCCAGCGGCTTCAGGGGTTTGGGCACTGAAGCTTTCTTT,CASGFRGLGTEAFF
TRBV27,-,TRBD1,TRBJ1-2,TGTGCCAGCAAATCTCTCTGGGACAGCAGCTACACCTTC,CASKSLWDSSYTF
TRBV5-1,-,-,TRBJ1-2,TGCGCCAGCAGCTTGGACGGGGGGGACTACTATGGCTACACCTTC,CASSLDGGDYYGYTF
TRBV27,few,TRBD1,TRBJ2-3,TGTGCCAGCAGGTTCCAGGGACAGGGTCCAGATACGCAGTATTTT,CASRFQGQGPDTQYF
TRBV2,-,-,TRBJ1-3,TGTGCCAGCAGCCCGGACAGTCTAGGCCCCGGAAACACCATATATTTT,CASSPDSLGPGNTIYF
TRBV4-2,-,TRBD1,TRBJ1-3,TGTGCCAGCAGCCCGGGACAGGGGTCTGGAAACACCATATATTTT,CASSPGQGSGNTIYF
TRBV18,-,-,TRBJ1-5,TGTGCCAGCTCACCACCGGTCGGGACCCAGCATTTT,CASSPPVGTQHF
TRBV6-5,-,-,TRBJ1-5,TGTGCCAGCAGTTACCAGGGGCCAGAGACTCAGCCCCAGCATTTT,CASSYQGPETQPQHF
TRBV7-8,-,TRBD1,TRBJ1-1,TGTGCCAGCAGCGTAACAGGGGTCGCCACTGAAGCTTTCTTT,CASSVTGVATEAFF
TRBV6-6,-,TRBD1,TRBJ1-5,TGTGCCAGCAGCGCCCTACCGACAGGGGGCAATCAGCCCCAGCATTTT,CASSALPTGGNQPQHF
TRBV13,once,TRBD2,TRBJ2-5,TGTGCCAGCAGCTTACGCCTTGGCGGGGGGGATGGAGAGACCCAGTACTTC,CASSLRLGGGDGETQYF
TRBV6-4,-,-,TRBJ2-3,TGTGCCAGCAGTGACCCTCCCACAGATACGCAGTATTTT,CASSDPPTDTQYF